The 8 T cell receptor beta chains below all came from one sample that was sequenced in a study of blood T cell repertoires in COVID-19. Assay: immunoSEQ multiplex PCR; the TCRdb copy retains only in-frame clones and omits some. This table holds roughly 300,000 clones, roughly 79% found once. What was sequenced was peripheral blood. The receptors come from a woman aged 60-75 years with active or convalescent COVID-19.

V and J are TRBV7-9 and TRBJ2-3; 9 bases align to TRBD2. This CDR3 is 16 amino acids long. J gave up 2 bases and V 1 base, and 4 bases lay outside the gene matches. Germline-derived CDR1 and CDR2 are SEHNR and FQNEAQ (reference sequence). The DNA of the CDR3 is TGTGCCAGCAGCTTAGTCCTAGCGGGGAACACAGATACGCAGTATTTT. The encoded protein is CASSLVLAGNTDTQYF.

V gene TRBV5-1 combines with J gene TRBJ1-2; no definite D call. Germline CDR1 reads SGHRS; CDR2 reads YFSETQ. The CDR3 covers 15 residues. V shed 0 bases and J shed 4 bases, with 13 bases lying between them. CDR3 nucleotide sequence: TGCGCCAGCAGCTTGGCCCGCCGAGAGTTCTATGGCTACACCTTC. This gives the protein CASSLARREFYGYTF.

V and J are TRBV15 and TRBJ2-7; 7 bases match TRBD1. The germline CDR1 and CDR2 sequences are LNHNV and YYDKDF (reference sequence). V shed 1 base and J 6 bases; nucleotides not matched to a gene: 3. The CDR3 consists of 13 residues. As DNA, the CDR3 is TGTGCCACCAGCAGAGGTACAGGGGTCGAGCAGTACTTC. It encodes CATSRGTGVEQYF.

This chain uses TRBV19 with TRBJ2-1; 9 bases are shared with TRBD2. This CDR3 region has 16 residues. Germline-derived CDR1 and CDR2 are LNHDA and SQIVND (reference sequence). The V segment lost 3 bases and the J segment 1 base; nucleotides outside the gene matches: 4. The CDR3 DNA reads as TGTGCCAGTAGTATTCAAAGCGGGGGGTCCTACAATGAGCAGTTCTTC. Protein sequence: CASSIQSGGSYNEQFF.

This chain joins TRBV6-4 and TRBJ2-3; TRBD2 agrees at 10 bases. Germline CDR1 and CDR2: MRHNA and SNTAGT. CDR3 size: 14 residues. V lost 4 bases, J lost 3 bases, and 1 base stayed unmatched. CDR3 protein: CASSAGLATDTQYF. The CDR3 DNA is TGTGCCAGCAGTGCGGGACTAGCGACAGATACGCAGTATTTT.

The rearrangement uses TRBV19 and TRBJ2-5; 12 nucleotides align to TRBD2. Germline trimming cut 4 bases from V and 4 bases from J; bases unmatched to any gene: 16. The CDR3 has 19 residues. Per germline, CDR1 LNHDA and CDR2 SQIVND (reference sequence). CDR3 protein: CASSTPSGGASIVGETQYF. CDR3 sequence (DNA): TGTGCCAGTAGTACACCTAGCGGGGGGGCCTCTATAGTAGGAGAGACCCAGTACTTC.

CDR3 loop: CASSPAGDYGYTF. In DNA, the CDR3 is TGTGCCAGCAGTCCCGCAGGGGACTATGGCTACACCTTC. The gene calls are TRBV11-2 and TRBJ1-2, with a weak D call TRBD1 (6 bases). Between the trimmed V and J ends, which lost 6 bases and 3 bases, there was a span of 11 bases. In germline, CDR1 is SGHAT, CDR2 FQNNGV. This CDR3 has 13 amino acids.

The gene calls are TRBV5-4 and TRBJ1-2; D perhaps matches TRBD1 (5 bases). This CDR3 is built from 15 residues. CDR1 is SGHNT, CDR2 YYREEE, per germline (reference sequence). V lost 0 bases, J lost 0 bases, and 9 bases lay in between. Written as DNA, the CDR3 is TGTGCCAGCAGCTTGGCCCAGGGCCCTAACTATGGCTACACCTTC. Its protein product is CASSLAQGPNYGYTF. The full variable domain, with the rest looked up from reference TRBV5-4 and TRBJ1-2, is ETGVTQSPTHLIKTRGQQVTLRCSSQSGHNTVSWYQQALGQGPQFIFQYYREEENGRGNFPPRFSGLQFPNYSSELNVNALELDDSALYLCASSLAQGPNYGYTFGSGTRLTVV.